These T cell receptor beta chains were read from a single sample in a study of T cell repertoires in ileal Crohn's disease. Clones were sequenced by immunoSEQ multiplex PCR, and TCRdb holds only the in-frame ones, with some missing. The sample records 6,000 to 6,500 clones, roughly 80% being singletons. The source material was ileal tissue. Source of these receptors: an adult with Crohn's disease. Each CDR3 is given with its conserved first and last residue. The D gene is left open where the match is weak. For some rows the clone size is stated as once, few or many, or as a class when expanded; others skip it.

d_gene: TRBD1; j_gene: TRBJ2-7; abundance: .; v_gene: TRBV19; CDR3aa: CASSTTTGAEQYF; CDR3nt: TGTGCCAGTAGTACTACGACAGGGGCCGAGCAGTACTTC
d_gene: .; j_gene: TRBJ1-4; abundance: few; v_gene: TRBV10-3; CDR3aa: CAISESGSNEKLFF; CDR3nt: TGTGCCATCAGTGAGTCGGGCAGTAATGAAAAACTGTTTTTT
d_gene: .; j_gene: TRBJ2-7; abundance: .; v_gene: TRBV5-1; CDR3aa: CASRIRDFATYEQYF; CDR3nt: TGCGCCAGCAGGATAAGGGACTTCGCTACCTACGAGCAGTACTTC
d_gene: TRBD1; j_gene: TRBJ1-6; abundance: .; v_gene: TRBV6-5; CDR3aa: CASSRDRGYSPLHF; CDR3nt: TGTGCCAGCAGTCGGGACAGGGGGTATTCACCCCTCCACTTT
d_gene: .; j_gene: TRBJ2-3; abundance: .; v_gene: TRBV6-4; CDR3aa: CASSDGNTDTQYF; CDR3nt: TGTGCCAGCAGTGACGGCAACACAGATACGCAGTATTTT
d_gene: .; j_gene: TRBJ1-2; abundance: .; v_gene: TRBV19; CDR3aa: CATKKGHQNYGYTF; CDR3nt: TGTGCCACCAAGAAGGGGCATCAAAACTATGGCTACACCTTC
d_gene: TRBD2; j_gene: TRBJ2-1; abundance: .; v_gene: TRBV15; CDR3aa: CATSRGGIRRSEYNEQFF; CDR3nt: TGTGCCACCAGCAGGGGGGGGATTAGGAGGTCGGAATACAATGAGCAGTTCTTC
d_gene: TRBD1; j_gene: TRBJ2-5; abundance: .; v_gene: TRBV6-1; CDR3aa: CASETGGAEETQYF; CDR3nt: TGTGCCAGCGAGACAGGGGGCGCGGAGGAGACCCAGTACTTC
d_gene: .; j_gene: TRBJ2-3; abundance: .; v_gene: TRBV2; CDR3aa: CASSDPFAADTQYF; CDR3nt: TGTGCCAGCAGTGACCCTTTTGCGGCAGATACGCAGTATTTT
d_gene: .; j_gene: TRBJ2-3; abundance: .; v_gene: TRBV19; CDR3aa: CASSIGWAAPDTQYF; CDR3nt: TGTGCCAGTAGTATTGGGTGGGCAGCCCCGGATACGCAGTATTTT
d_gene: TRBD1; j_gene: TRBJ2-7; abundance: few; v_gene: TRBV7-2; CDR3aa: CASSPQTGVYEQYF; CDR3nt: TGTGCCAGCAGCCCCCAGACAGGGGTCTACGAGCAGTACTTC
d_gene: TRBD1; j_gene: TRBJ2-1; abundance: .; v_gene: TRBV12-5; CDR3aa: CASGSGQGVNEQFF; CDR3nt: TGTGCTAGTGGTTCGGGACAGGGGGTCAATGAGCAGTTCTTC
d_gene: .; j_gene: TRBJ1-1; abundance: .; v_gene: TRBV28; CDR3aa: CASSFLPGGATEAFF; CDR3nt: TGTGCCAGCAGTTTTCTTCCCGGGGGGGCCACTGAAGCTTTCTTT
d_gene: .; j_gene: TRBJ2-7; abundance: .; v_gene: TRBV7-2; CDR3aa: CASSPKGLYEQYF; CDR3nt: TGTGCCAGCAGCCCAAAGGGGCTCTACGAGCAGTACTTC
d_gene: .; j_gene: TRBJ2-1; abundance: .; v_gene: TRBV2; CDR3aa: CASSVLVGNEQFF; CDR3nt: TGTGCCAGCAGTGTACTAGTTGGCAATGAGCAGTTCTTC
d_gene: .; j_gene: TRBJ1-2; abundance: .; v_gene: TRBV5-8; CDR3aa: CASSLRYGYTF; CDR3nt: TGTGCCAGCAGCTTACGGTATGGCTACACCTTC
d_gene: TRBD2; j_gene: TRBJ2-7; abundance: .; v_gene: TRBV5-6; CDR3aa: CASSFLLETSGSSYEQYF; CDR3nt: TGTGCCAGCAGCTTTCTGCTTGAGACTAGCGGGAGTAGCTACGAGCAGTACTTC
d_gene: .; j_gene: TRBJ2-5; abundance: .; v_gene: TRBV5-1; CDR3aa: CASSAGTPRRETQYF; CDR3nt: TGCGCCAGCAGCGCTGGGACTCCCAGGAGAGAGACCCAGTACTTC
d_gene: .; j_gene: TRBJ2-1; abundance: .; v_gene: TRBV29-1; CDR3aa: CSVKEGVAYNEQFF; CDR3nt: TGCAGCGTTAAGGAAGGAGTAGCCTACAATGAGCAGTTCTTC
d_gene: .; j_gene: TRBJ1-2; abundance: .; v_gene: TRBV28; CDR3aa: CASSPTPQYGYTF; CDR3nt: TGTGCCAGCAGTCCCACCCCCCAGTACGGCTACACCTTC
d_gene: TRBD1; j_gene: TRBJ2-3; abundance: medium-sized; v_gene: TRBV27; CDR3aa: CASSFQRGQGLPDTQYF; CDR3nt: TGTGCCAGCAGTTTCCAAAGGGGACAGGGGTTACCAGATACGCAGTATTTT
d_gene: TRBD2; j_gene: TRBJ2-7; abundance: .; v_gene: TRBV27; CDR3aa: CASSIIQRGNHEQYF; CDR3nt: TGTGCCAGCAGTATAATACAGCGGGGGAACCACGAGCAGTACTTC
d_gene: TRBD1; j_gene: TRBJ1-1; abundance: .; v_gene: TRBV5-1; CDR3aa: CASSWDRGGTEAFF; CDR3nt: TGCGCCAGCAGCTGGGACAGGGGGGGAACTGAAGCTTTCTTT
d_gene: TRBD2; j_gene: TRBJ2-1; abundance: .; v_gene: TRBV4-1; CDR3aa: CASSQDRNSGRASSYNEQFF; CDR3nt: TGCGCCAGCAGCCAAGATCGGAATAGCGGGAGGGCCAGCTCCTACAATGAGCAGTTCTTC
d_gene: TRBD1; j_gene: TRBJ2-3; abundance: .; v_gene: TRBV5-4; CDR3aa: CASSGRGRSDTQYF; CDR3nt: TGTGCCAGCAGCGGCAGGGGGCGATCAGATACGCAGTATTTT
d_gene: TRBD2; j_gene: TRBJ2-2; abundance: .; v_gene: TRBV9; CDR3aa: CASSVLAGDGTGELFF; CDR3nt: TGTGCCAGCAGCGTGCTAGCGGGAGATGGCACCGGGGAGCTGTTTTTT
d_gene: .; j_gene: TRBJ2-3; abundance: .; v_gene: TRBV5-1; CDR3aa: CASSLARGLGADTQYF; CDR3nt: TGCGCCAGCAGCTTGGCTCGCGGGCTAGGTGCAGATACGCAGTATTTT
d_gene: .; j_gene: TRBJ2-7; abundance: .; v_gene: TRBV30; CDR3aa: CACLAVEVGEQYF; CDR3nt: TGTGCCTGTTTAGCGGTAGAGGTAGGCGAGCAGTACTTC
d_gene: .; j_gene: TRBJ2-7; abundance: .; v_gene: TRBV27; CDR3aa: CASSFVDSSYEQYF; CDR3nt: TGTGCCAGCAGTTTCGTGGACAGCAGCTACGAGCAGTACTTC
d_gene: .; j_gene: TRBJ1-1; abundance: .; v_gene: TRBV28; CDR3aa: CASTRRGNTEAFF; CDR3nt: TGTGCCAGCACCCGGAGGGGGAACACTGAAGCTTTCTTT
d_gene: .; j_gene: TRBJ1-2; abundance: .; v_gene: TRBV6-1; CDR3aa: CASSENGREGYGYTF; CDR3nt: TGTGCCAGCAGTGAAAACGGCAGGGAGGGCTATGGCTACACCTTC
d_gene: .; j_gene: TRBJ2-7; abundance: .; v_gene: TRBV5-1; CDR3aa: CASSPTGPHYSYEQYF; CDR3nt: TGCGCCAGCAGCCCCACAGGACCCCATTACTCCTACGAGCAGTACTTC
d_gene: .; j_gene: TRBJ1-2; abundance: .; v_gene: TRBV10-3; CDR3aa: CAISPRVNYGYTF; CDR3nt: TGTGCCATCAGCCCCCGGGTGAACTATGGCTACACCTTC
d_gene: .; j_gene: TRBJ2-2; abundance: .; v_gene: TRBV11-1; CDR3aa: CASSLGGTGELFF; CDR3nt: TGTGCCAGCAGCTTAGGCGGGACCGGGGAGCTGTTTTTT
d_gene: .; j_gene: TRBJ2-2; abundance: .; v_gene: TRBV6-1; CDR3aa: CASSIPPAGPGELFF; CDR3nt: TGTGCCAGCAGTATACCCCCAGCGGGTCCCGGGGAGCTGTTTTTT